One and the same sample provided the 22 T cell receptor beta chains below, sequenced in a study of shared clonotypes between healthy human individuals. Sequencing used immunoSEQ multiplex PCR; TCRdb keeps in-frame clones, though not all of them. The sample lists 2.3 million or so clones; more than 85% were seen once. Specimen: naive CD4+ T cells from PBMCs. Subset indicated: CD45RA+ positively selected. The receptors shown here come from a man aged 18-30 years in good health. Some clones in this sample may be carry-over from other donors' samples.

V usage is TRBV19 and J usage is TRBJ1-1; 7 bases match TRBD1. The germline CDR1 and CDR2 sequences are LNHDA and SQIVND (reference sequence). This CDR3 contains 15 residues. V shed 4 bases, J shed 3 bases, and the junction held 8 bases outside the gene matches. The CDR3 loop is CASSKTDRADTEAFF. CDR3 DNA sequence: TGTGCCAGTAGTAAGACCGACAGGGCGGACACTGAAGCTTTCTTT.

The J gene is TRBJ2-2, the V gene TRBV6-5; D not resolved. The germline V gene encodes CDR1 MNHEY and CDR2 SVGAGI. V lost 2 bases, J lost 2 bases, and 12 bases lay in between. CDR3 length: 16 amino acids. CDR3 nucleotide sequence: TGTGCCAGCAGTTACAGGTCACCCAGAAACACCGGGGAGCTGTTTTTT. It specifies CASSYRSPRNTGELFF.

This clone was found once. This rearrangement joins TRBV5-1 to TRBJ1-5; 10 bases agree with TRBD1. Per the germline V gene, CDR1 is SGHRS and CDR2 is YFSETQ. V trimming: 2 bases; J trimming: 2 bases; junction bases outside the gene matches: 7. The CDR3 loop spans 17 amino acids. The CDR3, as DNA: TGCGCCAGCAGCTTAAACCCCGGGACAGGGGGCAATCAGCCCCAGCATTTT. Protein: CASSLNPGTGGNQPQHF.

The rearrangement uses TRBV5-1 and TRBJ2-2; perhaps TRBD1 as D (5 bases). Trimming stripped 1 base from V and 2 bases from J, with 15 bases between. CDR3 length equals 17 residues. Germline-derived CDR1 and CDR2 are SGHRS and YFSETQ. CDR3 coding DNA: TGCGCCAGCAGCTTGTCCCCGGCTAGGGGTAACACCGGGGAGCTGTTTTTT. Its translation is CASSLSPARGNTGELFF. The variable domain in full, completed from reference TRBV5-1 and TRBJ2-2, reads KAGVTQTPRYLIKTRGQQVTLSCSPISGHRSVSWYQQTPGQGLQFLFEYFSETQRNKGNFPGRFSGRQFSNSRSEMNVSTLELGDSALYLCASSLSPARGNTGELFFGEGSRLTVL.

Points on this clone: In the same sample, other DNA sequences code for this CDR3. The CDR3 DNA follows: TGTGCCACCAGCAGAGAACGGGGATACGAGCAGTACTTC. It translates to CATSRERGYEQYF. The gene calls are TRBV15 and TRBJ2-7; D is possibly TRBD2 (5 bases). Between the trimmed V and J ends, which lost 0 bases and 4 bases, there was a span of 7 bases. This CDR3 has 13 amino acids. Germline V gives CDR1 LNHNV, CDR2 YYDKDF (reference sequence). Full variable domain (outside the CDR3, taken from reference TRBV15 and TRBJ2-7): DAMVIQNPRYQVTQFGKPVTLSCSQTLNHNVMYWYQQKSSQAPKLLFHYYDKDFNNEADTPDNFQSRRPNTSFCFLDIRSPGLGDTAMYLCATSRERGYEQYFGPGTRLTVT.

This rearrangement joins TRBV4-3 to TRBJ1-1; D unclear. V gave up 0 bases and J gave up 2 bases, with 13 bases separating them. This CDR3 contains 16 residues. Germline assignment: CDR1 LGHNA and CDR2 YSLEER. The CDR3 region is CASSQDLSGTNTEAFF. The CDR3 region has the DNA TGCGCCAGCAGCCAAGATCTGTCGGGAACTAACACTGAAGCTTTCTTT.

V usage is TRBV19 and J usage is TRBJ2-7; D is ambiguous. Germline CDR1 reads LNHDA; CDR2 reads SQIVND (reference sequence). V lost 2 bases and J 4 bases, leaving 15 bases between the germline ends. The CDR3 contains 15 residues. The CDR3 sequence: CASSIIGRRVYEQYF. The CDR3 coding sequence is TGTGCCAGTAGTATAATTGGGCGGCGTGTTTACGAGCAGTACTTC.

V gene TRBV11-3 combines with J gene TRBJ2-1; unclear D gene. Germline CDR1 SGHNT, CDR2 YENEEA. The CDR3 length is 15 residues. Trimming took off 3 bases at V and 0 bases at J, with 9 bases between the two ends. This CDR3 is CASSFGINSYNEQFF. The DNA of the CDR3 is TGTGCCAGCAGCTTCGGTATAAACTCCTACAATGAGCAGTTCTTC.

The gene calls are TRBV9 and TRBJ1-1; D remains unclear. CDR3 length: 16 amino acids. Germline-derived CDR1 and CDR2 are SGDLS and YYNGEE. V lost 0 bases to trimming and J lost 1 base, with 13 bases between them. The CDR3 reads CASSVAPLLRNTEAFF. The CDR3, as DNA: TGTGCCAGCAGCGTAGCTCCCCTTTTGAGGAACACTGAAGCTTTCTTT.

The chain combines TRBV4-3 with TRBJ1-2, with D perhaps matching TRBD1 (6 bases). Per germline, CDR1 LGHNA and CDR2 YSLEER. V dropped 2 bases and J dropped 4 bases, with 14 bases sitting between them. This CDR3 region has 15 residues. CDR3 region: CASSQIQAGAYGYTF. The CDR3 nucleotides are TGCGCCAGCAGCCAAATACAGGCAGGGGCCTATGGCTACACCTTC.

On this clone: Other DNA sequences in this specimen translate into the identical CDR3. This chain links TRBV28 with TRBJ1-2, with D uncertain. CDR1 is MDHEN and CDR2 is SYDVKM in the germline V gene. This CDR3 spans 12 amino acids. Trimming removed 2 bases at V and 4 bases at J, with 5 bases between. CDR3 nucleotides: TGTGCCAGCAGTTTAGGCGTCTATGGCTACACCTTC. Protein sequence: CASSLGVYGYTF.

V is TRBV28 and J is TRBJ2-7; D perhaps matches TRBD1 (5 bases). The germline V gene encodes CDR1 MDHEN and CDR2 SYDVKM. Trimming took off 3 bases at V and 3 bases at J, with 21 bases between the two ends. The CDR3 length is 17 residues. The CDR3 nucleotides are TGTGCCAGCAGTTTGCCCGCTGGGGCGGCCAAGGACTACGAGCAGTACTTC. Residues: CASSLPAGAAKDYEQYF.

The sample holds one count of this clone. CDR3 nucleotides: TGCGCCAGCAGCCCGGGGACCCAAACCTACGAGCAGTACTTC. Protein product: CASSPGTQTYEQYF. The chain employs TRBV5-1 and TRBJ2-7, with D perhaps TRBD1 or TRBD2 (5 bases each). The V gene's germline CDR1 is SGHRS and CDR2 YFSETQ. Trimming removed 4 bases from V and 2 bases from J, with 13 bases in between. This CDR3 is built from 14 residues.

V and J are TRBV18 and TRBJ2-3; D is perhaps TRBD1 or TRBD2 (5 bases each). Trimming cost V 6 bases and J 4 bases, with 17 bases left between them. From germline, CDR1 is KGHSH and CDR2 LQKENI. This CDR3 spans 15 amino acids. The CDR3: CASSGLGVGADTQYF. CDR3 DNA: TGTGCCAGCTCGGGCCTCGGGGTAGGGGCAGATACGCAGTATTTT. Based on the CDR3 plus reference TRBV18 and TRBJ2-3, the full variable domain is NAGVMQNPRHLVRRRGQEARLRCSPMKGHSHVYWYRQLPEEGLKFMVYLQKENIIDESGMPKERFSAEFPKEGPSILRIQQVVRGDSAAYFCASSGLGVGADTQYFGPGTRLTVL.

The count of this clone is one. The V call is TRBV19, the J call TRBJ2-5; D is possibly TRBD1 (5 bases). V lost 5 bases to trimming and J lost 1 base, with 11 bases between them. Germline-derived CDR1 and CDR2 are LNHDA and SQIVND (reference sequence). The CDR3 contains 14 residues. CDR3 in DNA: TGTGCCAGTAGTTGGGGCAGAAGCCAAGAGACCCAGTACTTC. Translation gives CASSWGRSQETQYF.

V usage is TRBV29-1 and J usage is TRBJ2-1, with TRBD1 matching 8 bases. The germline gives CDR1 SQVTM, CDR2 ANQGSEA. The CDR3 runs 13 residues. Trimming cost V 4 bases and J 7 bases; bases outside gene matches: 6. The CDR3 DNA reads as TGCAGCGTTGTCAGGGGGCGCAGGAATGAGCAGTTCTTC. Residues: CSVVRGRRNEQFF.

The rearrangement uses TRBV6-5 and TRBJ2-7; 8 nucleotides align to TRBD1. With V trimmed by 2 bases and J by 6 bases, 3 bases remained unmatched. The germline V gene encodes CDR1 MNHEY and CDR2 SVGAGI. The CDR3 sequence is 13 residues long. The CDR3 protein is CASSYLTGGEQYF. The CDR3 nucleotides read TGTGCCAGCAGTTACCTAACAGGGGGCGAGCAGTACTTC.

V usage is TRBV4-2 and J usage is TRBJ1-2, with D possibly being TRBD1 (6 bases). The germline V gene has CDR1 LGHNA and CDR2 YNFKEQ. V shed 0 bases and J shed 4 bases, with 24 bases lying between them. This CDR3 is 19 amino acids long. CDR3 nucleotide sequence: TGTGCCAGCAGCCAAGATTATGCAACCGGGACATCCATTCTCTATGGCTACACCTTC. This codes for CASSQDYATGTSILYGYTF.

The rearrangement links TRBV5-1 to TRBJ2-3; 9 nucleotides match TRBD2. Germline V gives CDR1 SGHRS, CDR2 YFSETQ. The CDR3 extends over 15 amino acids. Trimming at V came to 4 bases and at J to 2 bases, leaving 5 bases not matched to a gene. The DNA for the CDR3 is TGCGCCAGCAGCGTTAGCGGGAGCAACACAGATACGCAGTATTTT. It codes for CASSVSGSNTDTQYF.

This chain links TRBV7-8 with TRBJ2-1, with 7 bases that match TRBD2. The V segment lost 0 bases and the J segment 0 bases; nucleotides outside the gene matches: 5. The CDR3 spans 17 residues. From germline, CDR1 is SGHVS and CDR2 FQNEAQ. The CDR3 region has the DNA TGTGCCAGCAGCTTAGCGTCTAGCGGAAGCTCCTACAATGAGCAGTTCTTC. Translation: CASSLASSGSSYNEQFF.

Concerning this clone itself: Other nucleotide sequences from this sample produce the same CDR3. The chain couples TRBV28 to TRBJ1-5; D gene uncertain. The CDR3 is made up of 15 amino acids. CDR1 and CDR2 from the germline V gene are MDHEN and SYDVKM. V dropped 3 bases and J dropped 2 bases, with 11 bases sitting between them. CDR3 amino acids: CASSFSSGGNQPQHF. The CDR3 DNA reads as TGTGCCAGCAGTTTTAGCTCTGGGGGCAATCAGCCCCAGCATTTT. The variable domain in full, with the rest retrieved from reference TRBV28 and TRBJ1-5, is DVKVTQSSRYLVKRTGEKVFLECVQDMDHENMFWYRQDPGLGLRLIYFSYDVKMKEKGDIPEGYSVSREKKERFSLILESASTNQTSMYLCASSFSSGGNQPQHFGDGTRLSIL.

The chain joins TRBV7-2 to TRBJ2-3, with D tentatively TRBD2 (6 bases). V was clipped by 5 bases and J by 3 bases, with 15 bases between them. This CDR3 is built from 15 residues. Per the germline V gene, CDR1 is SGHTA and CDR2 is FQGNSA. The CDR3 spells CASSPTGTPTDTQYF. DNA for the CDR3: TGTGCCAGCAGCCCTACCGGGACTCCGACAGATACGCAGTATTTT.